This T cell receptor (beta chain) derives from a study of shared clonotypes between healthy human individuals. The donors, all of them Caucasian adults, lived in Nashville, Tennessee. When replicate PCRs were run on sorted subsets, they used roughly 0.2 ug DNA, about 30,000 T cell genomes. Profiling relied on immunoSEQ multiplex PCR, and the TCRdb table lists in-frame clones only, not all of them. The repertoire has about 1.1 million clones, 75% to 85% of them found once; the top ten carry roughly 0.65%. Study results and limitations: Naive CD4 clonotypes overlapped across a handful of donors at approximately 5.3%.

For this clone: Antigen: not known.

The V gene end was trimmed by 5 bases and the J gene end by 9 bases; junction bases not matched to a gene: 5. From germline, CDR1 is SGHTA and CDR2 FQGNSA. The CDR3 runs to 15 residues. Sequencing input: memory CD4+ T cells from PBMCs. Subset denoted: CD45RA-negative fraction. The chain joins TRBV7-2 to TRBJ2-2; 14 bases are a match to TRBD2. This receptor was identified in a man aged 18 to 30 in good health. Some clones in this sample may be carry-over from other donors' samples. The CDR3 nucleotides are TGTGCCAGCAGCATAGGGACTAGCGGGAGTAGGGAGCTGTTTTTT. This encodes CASSIGTSGSRELFF.